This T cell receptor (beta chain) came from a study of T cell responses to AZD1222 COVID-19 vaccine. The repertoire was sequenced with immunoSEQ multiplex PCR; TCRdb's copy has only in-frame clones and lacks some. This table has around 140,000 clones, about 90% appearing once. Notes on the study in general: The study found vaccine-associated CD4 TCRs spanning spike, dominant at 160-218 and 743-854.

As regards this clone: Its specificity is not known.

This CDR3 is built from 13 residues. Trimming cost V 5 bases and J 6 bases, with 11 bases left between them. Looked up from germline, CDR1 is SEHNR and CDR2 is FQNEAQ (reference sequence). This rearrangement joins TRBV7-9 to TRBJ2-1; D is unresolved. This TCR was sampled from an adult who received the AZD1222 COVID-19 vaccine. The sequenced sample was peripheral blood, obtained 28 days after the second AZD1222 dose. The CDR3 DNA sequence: TGTGCCAGCAGCCCCCTCTCCGTCAATGAGCAGTTCTTC. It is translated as CASSPLSVNEQFF.